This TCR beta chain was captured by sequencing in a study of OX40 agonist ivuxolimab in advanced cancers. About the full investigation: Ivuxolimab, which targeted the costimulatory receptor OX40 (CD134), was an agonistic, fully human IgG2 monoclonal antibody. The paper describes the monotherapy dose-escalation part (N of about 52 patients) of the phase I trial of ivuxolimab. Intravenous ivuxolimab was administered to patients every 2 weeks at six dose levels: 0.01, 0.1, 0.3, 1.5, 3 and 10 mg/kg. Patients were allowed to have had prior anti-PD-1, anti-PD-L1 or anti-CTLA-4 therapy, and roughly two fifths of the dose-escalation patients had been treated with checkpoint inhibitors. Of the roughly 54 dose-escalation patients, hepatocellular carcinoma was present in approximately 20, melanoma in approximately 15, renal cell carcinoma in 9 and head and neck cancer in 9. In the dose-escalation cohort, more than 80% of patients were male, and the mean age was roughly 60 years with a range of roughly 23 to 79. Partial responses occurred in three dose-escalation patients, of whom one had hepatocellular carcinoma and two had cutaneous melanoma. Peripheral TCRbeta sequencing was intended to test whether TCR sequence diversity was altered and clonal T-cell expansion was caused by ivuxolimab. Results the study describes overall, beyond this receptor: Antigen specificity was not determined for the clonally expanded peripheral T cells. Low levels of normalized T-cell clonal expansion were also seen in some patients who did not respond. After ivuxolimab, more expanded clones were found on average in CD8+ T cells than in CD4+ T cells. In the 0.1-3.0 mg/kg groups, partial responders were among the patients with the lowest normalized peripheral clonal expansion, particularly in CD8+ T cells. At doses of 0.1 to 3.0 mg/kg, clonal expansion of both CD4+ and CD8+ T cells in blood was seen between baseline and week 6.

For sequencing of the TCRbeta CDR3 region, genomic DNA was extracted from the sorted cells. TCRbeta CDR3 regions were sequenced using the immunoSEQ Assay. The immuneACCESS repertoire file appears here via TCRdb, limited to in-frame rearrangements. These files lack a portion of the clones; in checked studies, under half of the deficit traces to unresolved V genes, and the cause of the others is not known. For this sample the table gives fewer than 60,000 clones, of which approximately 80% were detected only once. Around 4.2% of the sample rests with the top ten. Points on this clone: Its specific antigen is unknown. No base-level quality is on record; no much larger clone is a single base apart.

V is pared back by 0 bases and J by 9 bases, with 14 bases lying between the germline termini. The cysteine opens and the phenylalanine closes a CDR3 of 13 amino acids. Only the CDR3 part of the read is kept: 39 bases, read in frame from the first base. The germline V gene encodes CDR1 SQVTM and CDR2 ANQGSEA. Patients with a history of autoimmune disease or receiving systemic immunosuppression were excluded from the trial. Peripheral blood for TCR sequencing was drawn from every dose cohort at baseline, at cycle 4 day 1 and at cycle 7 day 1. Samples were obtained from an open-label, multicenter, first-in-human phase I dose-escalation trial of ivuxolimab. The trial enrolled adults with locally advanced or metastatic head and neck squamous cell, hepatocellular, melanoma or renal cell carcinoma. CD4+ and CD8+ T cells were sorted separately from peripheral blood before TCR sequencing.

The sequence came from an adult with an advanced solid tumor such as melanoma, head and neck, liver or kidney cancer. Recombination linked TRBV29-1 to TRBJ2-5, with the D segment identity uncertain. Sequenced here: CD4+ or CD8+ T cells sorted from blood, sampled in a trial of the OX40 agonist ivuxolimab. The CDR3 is CSVEEFGQNPQYF. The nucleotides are TGCAGCGTTGAAGAATTCGGCCAGAACCCCCAGTACTTC.